This T cell receptor (beta chain) emerged from a study of T cells in Graves' hyperthyroidism and ophthalmopathy. CDR1 is MNHNY, CDR2 SVGAGI, per germline (reference sequence). The CDR3 covers 15 residues. The germline V and J ends were trimmed by 0 bases and 2 bases, with 11 bases remaining between them. This clonotype appeared many times. Its antigen is not known. TCR beta CDR3 sequences were amplified from RNA transcripts. RT-PCR in the first round (using the HTBI primer set) targeted the TCR CDR3. TCRdb called the multiplex PCR reads again in MiXCR, with one record for every CDR3 protein. The sample records 250,000 to 300,000 distinct CDR3 sequences, 12% to 15% being singletons. General study points: Researchers found most expanded thyroid clonotypes above 0.001 in blood as well.

The TCR sequence derives from a woman in her forties with Graves' hyperthyroidism. The specimen was blood. The chain uses TRBV6-6 and TRBJ2-7; the D gene is possibly TRBD1 (5 bases). The CDR3: CASSYSWGRAYEQYF. CDR3 bases: TGTGCCAGCAGTTACTCGTGGGGCCGGGCCTACGAGCAGTACTTC.